This T cell receptor (beta chain) was observed in a study of fetal regulatory T cell absence and autoimmunity. General study findings and limits: Compared with cord blood, pancreas showed oligoclonal TCR enrichment, some clones over 95-fold. In IPEX syndrome, oligoclonal enrichment was read as supporting prenatal antigen-driven autoimmunity in the pancreas.

Germline-derived CDR1 and CDR2 are DFQATT and SNEGSKA (reference sequence). The ends were cut back, 0 bases at V and 5 bases at J, with 5 bases in the middle. CDR3 length: 11 residues. Details on this clone: Its target is unknown.

This was a survey-level run. Sequencing used immunoSEQ multiplex PCR; TCRdb keeps in-frame clones, though not all of them. The sample shows 95,000 to 100,000 clones, about 78% of them seen only once. The J gene is TRBJ2-7, the V gene TRBV20-1; D ambiguous. The clonotype comes from a male donor with IPEX syndrome. The sample comprised pancreas tissue. In nucleotides, the CDR3 is TGCAGTGCTAGAGATCGGGACGAGCAGTACTTC. It codes for CSARDRDEQYF.